These 8 T cell receptor beta chains originate from one sample sequenced in a study of CD8 T cells in Susac syndrome. When the RNA was reverse transcribed, random hexamers were used with an input of about 0.5 to 1 ug. MiXCR, run by TCRdb on the immunoSEQ multiplex PCR reads, gives a single entry per CDR3 protein. Of under 200,000 distinct CDR3 sequences listed, 95% are singletons. Input material: CD4+ T cells from PBMCs. These receptors came from a human donor with Susac syndrome.

CDR3 nucleotide sequence: TGCAGCGTTGCAGGGGCAGGGGGCACTGAAGCTTTCTTT. It encodes CSVAGAGGTEAFF. The rearrangement links TRBV29-1 to TRBJ1-1; TRBD1 matches 7 bases. Trimming at V came to 4 bases and at J to 4 bases, leaving 6 bases not matched to a gene. This CDR3 is 13 amino acids long. Per the germline V gene, CDR1 is SQVTM and CDR2 is ANQGSEA. Using reference TRBV29-1 and TRBJ1-1 for the parts outside the CDR3, the full variable domain is SAVISQKPSRDICQRGTSLTIQCQVDSQVTMMFWYRQQPGQSLTLIATANQGSEATYESGFVIDKFPISRPNLTFSTLTVSNMSPEDSSIYLCSVAGAGGTEAFFGQGTRLTVV.

V is TRBV20-1 and J is TRBJ2-7; D not resolved. The V end lost 7 bases, the J end lost 6 bases, and 25 bases lay between the germline ends. CDR1 and CDR2 (germline): DFQATT, SNEGSKA (reference sequence). The CDR3 loop spans 15 amino acids. Here the CDR3 reads CSVLNPWGQESEQYF. CDR3 DNA: TGCAGTGTCCTTAACCCCTGGGGTCAAGAGTCCGAGCAGTACTTC.

V usage is TRBV6-1 and J usage is TRBJ2-1, with TRBD1 matching 8 bases. This CDR3 is 16 amino acids long. Germline CDR1 MNHNS, CDR2 SASEGT. V lost 5 bases and J lost 1; bases outside the gene matches: 7. The CDR3: CASSPRGLRSYNEQFF. As DNA, the CDR3 is TGTGCCAGCAGTCCCAGGGGGCTACGTTCCTACAATGAGCAGTTCTTC.

The gene calls are TRBV12-3 or TRBV12-4 and TRBJ2-5; D is uncertain. The V end lost 3 bases, the J end lost 6 bases, and 11 bases lay between the germline ends. The CDR3 loop spans 13 amino acids. The CDR3 DNA reads TGTGCCAGCAGTTTTGGCCCGATCCAGACCCAGTACTTC. It specifies CASSFGPIQTQYF.

The chain is built from TRBV5-1 and TRBJ2-7; D may be TRBD2 (6 bases). CDR1 and CDR2 from the germline V gene are SGHRS and YFSETQ. The length of the CDR3 is 15 residues. V was trimmed by 3 bases and J by 0 bases, leaving 13 bases between them. CDR3: CASSWGGGSSYEQYF. DNA for the CDR3: TGCGCCAGCAGCTGGGGAGGAGGGAGCTCCTACGAGCAGTACTTC.

V usage is TRBV20-1 and J usage is TRBJ1-4; a possible D gene is TRBD1 (5 bases). This CDR3 contains 16 residues. In germline, CDR1 is DFQATT, CDR2 SNEGSKA (reference sequence). Trimming removed 0 bases at V and 4 bases at J, with 15 bases between. In DNA, the CDR3 is TGCAGTGCTAGAGATGCGGGGGAAGTACGTAATGAAAAACTGTTTTTT. It yields the protein CSARDAGEVRNEKLFF.

This chain connects TRBV10-3 to TRBJ2-3; D perhaps matches TRBD2 (5 bases). Germline CDR1 reads ENHRY; CDR2 reads SYGVKD. Trimming cost V 0 bases and J 7 bases, with 17 bases left between them. The CDR3 is made up of 16 amino acids. The CDR3 loop is CAISESIEGSANTQYF. CDR3 DNA sequence: TGTGCCATCAGTGAGTCGATAGAGGGTAGTGCAAATACGCAGTATTTT.

The V call is TRBV20-1, the J call TRBJ2-1, with 12 nucleotides matching TRBD1. The CDR3 consists of 14 residues. Unmatched junction bases numbered 9, after V lost 6 bases and J lost 9 bases. Germline CDR1 reads DFQATT; CDR2 reads SNEGSKA (reference sequence). Written as DNA, the CDR3 is TGCAGTGCCCAACCGGGACAGGGGGCTGGTGAGCAGTTCTTC. The encoded protein is CSAQPGQGAGEQFF.